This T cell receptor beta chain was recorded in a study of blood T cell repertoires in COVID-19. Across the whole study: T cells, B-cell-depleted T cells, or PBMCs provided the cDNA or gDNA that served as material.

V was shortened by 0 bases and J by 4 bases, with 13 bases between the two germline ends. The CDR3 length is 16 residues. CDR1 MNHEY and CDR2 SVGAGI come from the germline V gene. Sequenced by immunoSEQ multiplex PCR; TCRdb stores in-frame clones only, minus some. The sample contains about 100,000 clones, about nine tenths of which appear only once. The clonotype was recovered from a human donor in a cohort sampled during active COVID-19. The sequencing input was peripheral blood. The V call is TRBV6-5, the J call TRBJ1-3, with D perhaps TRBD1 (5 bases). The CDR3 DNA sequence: TGTGCCAGCAGTTACTCAGGGCAGGGAAAGGGAAACACCATATATTTT. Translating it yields CASSYSGQGKGNTIYF.